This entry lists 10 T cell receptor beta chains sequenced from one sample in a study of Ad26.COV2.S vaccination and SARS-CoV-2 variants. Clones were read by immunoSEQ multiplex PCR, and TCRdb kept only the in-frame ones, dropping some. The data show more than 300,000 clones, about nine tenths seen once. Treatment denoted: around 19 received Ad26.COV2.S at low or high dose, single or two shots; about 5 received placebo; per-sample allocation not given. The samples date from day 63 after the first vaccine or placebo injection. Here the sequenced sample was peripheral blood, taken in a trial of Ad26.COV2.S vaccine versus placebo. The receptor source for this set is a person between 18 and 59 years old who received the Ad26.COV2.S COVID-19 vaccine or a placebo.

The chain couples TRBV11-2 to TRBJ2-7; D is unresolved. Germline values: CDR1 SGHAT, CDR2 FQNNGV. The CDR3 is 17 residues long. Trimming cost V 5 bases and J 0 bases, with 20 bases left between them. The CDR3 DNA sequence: TGTGCCAGCAGCCGCCCAGCCGAAAGGACGTACTCCTACGAGCAGTACTTC. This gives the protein CASSRPAERTYSYEQYF. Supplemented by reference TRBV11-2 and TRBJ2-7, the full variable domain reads EAGVAQSPRYKIIEKRQSVAFWCNPISGHATLYWYQQILGQGPKLLIQFQNNGVVDDSQLPKDRFSAERLKGVDSTLKIQPAKLEDSAVYLCASSRPAERTYSYEQYFGPGTRLTVT.

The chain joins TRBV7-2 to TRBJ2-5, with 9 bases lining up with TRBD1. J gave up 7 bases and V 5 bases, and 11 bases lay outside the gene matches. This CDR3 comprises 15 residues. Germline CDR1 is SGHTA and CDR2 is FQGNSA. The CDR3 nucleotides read TGTGCCAGCAGCGCCGCTCCGGGACAGGGAGGGACCCAGTACTTC. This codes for CASSAAPGQGGTQYF.

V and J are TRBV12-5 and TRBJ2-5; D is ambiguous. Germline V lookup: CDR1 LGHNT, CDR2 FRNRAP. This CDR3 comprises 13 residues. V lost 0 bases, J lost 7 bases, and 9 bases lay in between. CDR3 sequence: CASGLVNLGTQYF. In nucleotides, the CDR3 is TGTGCTAGTGGTTTGGTAAACCTGGGGACCCAGTACTTC.

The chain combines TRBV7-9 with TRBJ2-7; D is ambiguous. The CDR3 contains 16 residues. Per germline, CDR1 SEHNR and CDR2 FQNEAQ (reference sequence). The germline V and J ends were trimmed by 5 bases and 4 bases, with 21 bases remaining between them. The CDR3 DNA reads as TGTGCCAGCAGCCATAGACTTCCCGACGGTGGTTACGAGCAGTACTTC. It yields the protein CASSHRLPDGGYEQYF.

The CDR3 spells CASSPRGQRDYGYTF. The CDR3 DNA reads TGTGCCAGCTCACCACGTGGCCAGCGGGACTATGGCTACACCTTC. This chain joins TRBV18 and TRBJ1-2; the D is unclear. The germline gives CDR1 KGHSH, CDR2 LQKENI. Trimming took 1 base from V and 3 from J, leaving 12 bases between them. The length of the CDR3 is 15 residues.

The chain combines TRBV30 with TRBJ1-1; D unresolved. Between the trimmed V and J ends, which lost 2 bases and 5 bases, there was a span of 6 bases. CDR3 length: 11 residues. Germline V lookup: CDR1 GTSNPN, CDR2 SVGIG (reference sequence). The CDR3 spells CAWSSGTEAFF. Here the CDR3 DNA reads TGTGCCTGGAGTTCCGGTACTGAAGCTTTCTTT.

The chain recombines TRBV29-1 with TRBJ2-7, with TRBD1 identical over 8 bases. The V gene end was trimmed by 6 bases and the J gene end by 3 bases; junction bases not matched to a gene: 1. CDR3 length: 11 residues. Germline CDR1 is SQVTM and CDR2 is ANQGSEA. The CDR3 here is CSVGTGYEQYF. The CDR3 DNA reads TGCAGCGTAGGGACAGGCTACGAGCAGTACTTC.

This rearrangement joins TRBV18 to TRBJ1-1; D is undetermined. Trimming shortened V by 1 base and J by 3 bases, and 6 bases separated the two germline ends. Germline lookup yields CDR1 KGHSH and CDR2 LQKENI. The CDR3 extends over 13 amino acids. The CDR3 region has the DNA TGTGCCAGCTCACCACAGGGTGACACTGAAGCTTTCTTT. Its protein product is CASSPQGDTEAFF.

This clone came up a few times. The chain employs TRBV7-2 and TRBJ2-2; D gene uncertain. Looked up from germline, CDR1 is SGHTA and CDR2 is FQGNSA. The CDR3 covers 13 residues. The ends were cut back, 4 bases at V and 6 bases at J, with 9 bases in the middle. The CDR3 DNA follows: TGTGCCAGCAGCTCGTACTACCCCGGGGAGCTGTTTTTT. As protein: CASSSYYPGELFF.

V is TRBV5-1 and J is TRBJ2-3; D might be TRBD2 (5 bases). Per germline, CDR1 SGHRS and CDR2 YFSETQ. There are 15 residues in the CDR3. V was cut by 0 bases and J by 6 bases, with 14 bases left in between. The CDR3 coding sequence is TGCGCCAGCAGCTTGGGCCGGGGTTCTGTGGATACGCAGTATTTT. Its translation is CASSLGRGSVDTQYF. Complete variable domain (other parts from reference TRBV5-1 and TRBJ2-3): KAGVTQTPRYLIKTRGQQVTLSCSPISGHRSVSWYQQTPGQGLQFLFEYFSETQRNKGNFPGRFSGRQFSNSRSEMNVSTLELGDSALYLCASSLGRGSVDTQYFGPGTRLTVL.